These T cell receptor beta chains were read from a single sample in a study of cytomegalovirus exposure and HLA in healthy donors. Libraries were prepared by immunoSEQ multiplex PCR; TCRdb keeps only in-frame clonotypes and omits some of them. Of 110,000 to 150,000 clones in the sample, 78% were seen once. The sample was PBMCs. All receptors derive from a woman in her late teens or twenties in good health and CMV-seropositive. CDR3s include the opening cysteine and the closing phenylalanine or tryptophan. Each record gives: J gene, V gene, clone size, D gene, CDR3 DNA, CDR3 protein. The D gene is left open where the match is weak. Some rows have no size entry. The others give once, few or many, or a class for an expanded clone.

J: TRBJ2-4
V: TRBV11-2
size: once
D: NA
DNA: TGTGCCAGCAGCTTTTTGGACAATGGAAACATTCAGTACTTC
CDR3: CASSFLDNGNIQYF

J: TRBJ2-5
V: TRBV2
size: NA
D: TRBD2
DNA: TGTGCCAGCTGGGCGGGGGGAGGAGAGACCCAGTACTTC
CDR3: CASWAGGGETQYF

J: TRBJ1-2
V: TRBV14
size: NA
D: NA
DNA: TGTGCCAGCAGCCAACTGACAGGTTACTATGGCTACACCTTC
CDR3: CASSQLTGYYGYTF

J: TRBJ1-6
V: TRBV30
size: few
D: NA
DNA: TGTGCCTGGGGACGGACTGTATCACCCCTCCACTTT
CDR3: CAWGRTVSPLHF

J: TRBJ1-3
V: TRBV30
size: NA
D: NA
DNA: TGTGCCTGGAGTGAAACTTCTGGAAACACCATATATTTT
CDR3: CAWSETSGNTIYF

J: TRBJ2-1
V: TRBV7-2
size: NA
D: NA
DNA: TGTGCCAGCAGAAAAAGGGGGGGACAAGCATATTACAATGAGCAGTTCTTC
CDR3: CASRKRGGQAYYNEQFF

J: TRBJ2-7
V: TRBV6-5
size: NA
D: NA
DNA: TGTGCCAGCAGTTACTTACCGACAGACTGGGGGCAGTACTTC
CDR3: CASSYLPTDWGQYF

J: TRBJ2-1
V: TRBV10-1
size: NA
D: TRBD1
DNA: TGCGCCAGCAGTGAGTCCCCCTCTGACAGGGCCAATGAGCAGTTCTTC
CDR3: CASSESPSDRANEQFF

J: TRBJ1-1
V: TRBV14
size: NA
D: TRBD1
DNA: TGTGCCAGCAGCCTCCAGGGGGCTGGGAACACTGAAGCTTTCTTT
CDR3: CASSLQGAGNTEAFF

J: TRBJ1-1
V: TRBV15
size: once
D: TRBD1
DNA: TGTGCCACCTCTTACCGGGACAGGGGGCGGGAAGGCACTGAAGCTTTCTTT
CDR3: CATSYRDRGREGTEAFF

J: TRBJ2-7
V: TRBV21-1
size: NA
D: NA
DNA: TGTGCCAGCAGCGGACCAATGGACAGGGGTTACAATAACTCCTACGAGCAGTACTTC
CDR3: CASSGPMDRGYNNSYEQYF

J: TRBJ2-2
V: TRBV27
size: NA
D: TRBD1
DNA: TGTGCCAGCAGTTTATTTGTGGGGAAGGGGGCGCCGAACACCGGGGAGCTGTTTTTT
CDR3: CASSLFVGKGAPNTGELFF

J: TRBJ2-1
V: TRBV25-1
size: NA
D: NA
DNA: TGTGCCAGCAGTGAATGGACTCCTATTGAGGATGAGCAGTTCTTC
CDR3: CASSEWTPIEDEQFF

J: TRBJ2-7
V: TRBV25-1
size: NA
D: NA
DNA: TGTGCCAGCAGTGAATCAGGGCAAACCTACGAGCAGTACTTC
CDR3: CASSESGQTYEQYF

J: TRBJ1-2
V: TRBV7-9
size: NA
D: NA
DNA: TGTGCCAGCAGCTTAGTGCCGGTAGTAGACTATGGCTACACCTTC
CDR3: CASSLVPVVDYGYTF

J: TRBJ1-4
V: TRBV6-6
size: few
D: NA
DNA: TGTGCCAGCAGTTACGAGACCCAGGTCCCGGAAAAACTGTTTTTT
CDR3: CASSYETQVPEKLFF

J: TRBJ2-6
V: TRBV6-1
size: NA
D: TRBD1
DNA: TGTGCCAGCAGTGCCAGCCCCCCGGGACAGGGGACCGGGGCCAACGTCCTGACTTTC
CDR3: CASSASPPGQGTGANVLTF

J: TRBJ2-7
V: TRBV4-1
size: NA
D: TRBD2
DNA: TGCGCCAGCAGCCAATTGTGGACTAGCGGGGGTTTTAACGAGCAGTACTTC
CDR3: CASSQLWTSGGFNEQYF

J: TRBJ2-7
V: TRBV11-2
size: NA
D: TRBD1
DNA: TGTGCCAGCAGCGGCCCGGACAGGGGGCAGGGCGAGCAGTACTTC
CDR3: CASSGPDRGQGEQYF

J: TRBJ2-7
V: TRBV28
size: NA
D: NA
DNA: TGTGCCAGCAGTTTACCGGGTCCTAGCTCCTACGAGCAGTACTTC
CDR3: CASSLPGPSSYEQYF

J: TRBJ2-1
V: TRBV10-1
size: once
D: TRBD1
DNA: TGCGCCAGCAGTGAGTCCCGACAGGGGGCTGGGAATGAGCAGTTCTTC
CDR3: CASSESRQGAGNEQFF

J: TRBJ1-2
V: TRBV5-4
size: NA
D: TRBD1
DNA: TGTGCCAGCAGCCCTGGACAGGGTGTTAATGGCTACACCTTC
CDR3: CASSPGQGVNGYTF